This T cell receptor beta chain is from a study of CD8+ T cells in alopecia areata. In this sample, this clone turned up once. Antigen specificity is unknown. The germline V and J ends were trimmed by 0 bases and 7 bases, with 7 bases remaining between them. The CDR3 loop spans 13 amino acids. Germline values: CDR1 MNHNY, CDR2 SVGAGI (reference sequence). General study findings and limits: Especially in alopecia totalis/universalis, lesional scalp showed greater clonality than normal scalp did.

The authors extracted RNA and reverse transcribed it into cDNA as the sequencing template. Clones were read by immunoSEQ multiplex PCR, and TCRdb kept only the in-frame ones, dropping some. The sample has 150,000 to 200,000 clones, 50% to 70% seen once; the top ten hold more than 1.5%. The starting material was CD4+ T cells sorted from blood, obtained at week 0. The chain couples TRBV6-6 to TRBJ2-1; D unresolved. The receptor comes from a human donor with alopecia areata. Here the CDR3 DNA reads TGTGCCAGCAGTTACTCCCATAGAAATGAGCAGTTCTTC. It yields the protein CASSYSHRNEQFF.